Listed below are T cell receptor beta chains from one sample, sequenced in a study of CD8 T cells in Susac syndrome. Using its own MiXCR run on the immunoSEQ multiplex PCR reads, TCRdb lists one record per CDR3 protein. The sample lists around 160,000 distinct CDR3 sequences, approximately 94% occurring once. Source material: CD4+ T cells from PBMCs. These receptors originate from a human donor with multiple sclerosis. The CDR3 runs from the conserved cysteine through the conserved F or W. A D gene is named only where the DNA matches it firmly. Only part of the rows carry a size: once, few, many, or a class if the clone is expanded.

>TRBJ1-2|14|TRBD1|TRBV20-1|NA
TGCAGTGCTAGAGATCGCGGACAGGGCTATGGCTACACCTTC
CSARDRGQGYGYTF
>TRBJ1-2|15|NA|TRBV27|NA
TGTGCCAGCAGTGCAAACCGGGACCCGGGGGGTGGCTACACCTTC
CASSANRDPGGGYTF
>TRBJ1-4|15|TRBD1|TRBV11-2|NA
TGTGCCAGCAGCCCCCAGGGGGGAGGACACGAAAAACTGTTTTTT
CASSPQGGGHEKLFF
>TRBJ2-6|18|TRBD1|TRBV27|NA
TGTGCCAGCAGTTGGAGGGCCCAGGGGGCCGCTGGGGCCAACGTCCTGACTTTC
CASSWRAQGAAGANVLTF
>TRBJ2-5|14|TRBD2|TRBV20-1|NA
TGCAGTGCCAGGAGTAGCGGGAGCATAGAGACCCAGTACTTC
CSARSSGSIETQYF
>TRBJ2-4|14|NA|TRBV20-1|NA
TGCAGTGCTGCTAGTAGAGGGGCTAAAAACATTCAGTACTTC
CSAASRGAKNIQYF
>TRBJ2-7|11|NA|TRBV12-3/TRBV12-4|NA
TGTGCCAGCAGTAATAACAGGGAGCAGTACTTC
CASSNNREQYF
>TRBJ1-5|14|TRBD1|TRBV19|NA
TGTGCCAGTAGCCACCGGGACAGGGACCAGCCCCAGCATTTT
CASSHRDRDQPQHF
>TRBJ1-2|13|NA|TRBV19|NA
TGTGCCAGTAAGGCGGGCTTCAACTATGGCTACACCTTC
CASKAGFNYGYTF
>TRBJ1-5|14|NA|TRBV6-2/TRBV6-3|once
TGTGCCAGCAGTCCGGGACCTTACGTGGGGTCCCAGCATTTT
CASSPGPYVGSQHF
>TRBJ2-7|14|NA|TRBV6-2/TRBV6-3|NA
TGTGCCAGCAGCCTAATCCTCAGGGTATCCGAGCAGTACTTC
CASSLILRVSEQYF
>TRBJ2-7|14|NA|TRBV5-1|NA
TGCGCCAGCAGCCCCTGGAAAGCGGGCTACGAGCAGTACTTC
CASSPWKAGYEQYF
>TRBJ2-1|18|TRBD2|TRBV6-2/TRBV6-3|NA
TGTGCCAGCAGTTACTCGGCGACTAGCGGGAGGAAAAACCGTGAGCAGTTCTTC
CASSYSATSGRKNREQFF
>TRBJ1-2|13|NA|TRBV7-9|NA
TGTGCCAGCAGCTTAGAGTCTGCCTATGGCTACACCTTC
CASSLESAYGYTF
>TRBJ2-1|13|TRBD1|TRBV12-3/TRBV12-4|once
TGTGCCAGCAGTGTCCGGGACAGGAATGAGCAGTTCTTC
CASSVRDRNEQFF
>TRBJ2-7|14|TRBD2|TRBV29-1|NA
TGCAGCGTTCGGTGGCGGGAGTTCTCCTACGAGCAGTACTTC
CSVRWREFSYEQYF
>TRBJ2-5|15|NA|TRBV3-1|NA
TGTGCCAGCAGCCCGACACAGACCTCGGGAGAGACCCAGTACTTC
CASSPTQTSGETQYF
>TRBJ2-4|15|NA|TRBV6-1|NA
TGTGCCAGCAGTGAAGATAGGGATCCCAAAAACATTCAGTACTTC
CASSEDRDPKNIQYF
>TRBJ2-7|15|TRBD2|TRBV6-5|NA
TGTGCCAGCAGTTCTCGACTAGCGGGAGGACACGAGCAGTACTTC
CASSSRLAGGHEQYF
>TRBJ2-2|16|NA|TRBV28|NA
TGTGCCAGCAGTTTATCCTACCGGCGGCCCACCGGGGAGCTGTTTTTT
CASSLSYRRPTGELFF
>TRBJ1-3|15|NA|TRBV30|NA
TGTGCCTGGAGTGTACCAGGAACAAGGATCAACACCATATATTTT
CAWSVPGTRINTIYF
>TRBJ1-1|14|TRBD1|TRBV9|NA
TGTGCCAGCAGCGACGACAGGGGGAACACTGAAGCTTTCTTT
CASSDDRGNTEAFF